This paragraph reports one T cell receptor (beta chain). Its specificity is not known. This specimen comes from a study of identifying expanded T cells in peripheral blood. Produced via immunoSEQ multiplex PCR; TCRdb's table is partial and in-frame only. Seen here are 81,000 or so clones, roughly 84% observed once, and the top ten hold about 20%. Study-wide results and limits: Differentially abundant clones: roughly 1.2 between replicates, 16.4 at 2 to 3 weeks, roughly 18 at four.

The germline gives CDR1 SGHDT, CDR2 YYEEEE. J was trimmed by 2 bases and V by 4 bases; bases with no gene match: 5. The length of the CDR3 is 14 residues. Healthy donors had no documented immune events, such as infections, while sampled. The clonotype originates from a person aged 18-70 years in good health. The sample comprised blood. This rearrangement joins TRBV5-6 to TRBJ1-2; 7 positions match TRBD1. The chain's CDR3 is CASSRDSLNYGYTF. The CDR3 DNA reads TGTGCCAGCAGCCGGGACAGCTTGAACTATGGCTACACCTTC.